This TCR beta chain came from a study of cytomegalovirus exposure and HLA in healthy donors. Regarding the study as a whole: An analysis was carried out at a later point. It showed that HLA-associated TCR beta chains were more clonally expanded than equally common non-associated chains.

The PCR made use of 60 Vbeta and 13 Jbeta primers. Only in-frame clones appear in the TCRdb table, and some are missing; sequencing was by immunoSEQ multiplex PCR. This sample has roughly 110,000 clones, with roughly 66% found just once. Germline V gene sequence: CDR1 MNHEY, CDR2 SVGAGI. The CDR3 length is 13 residues. Trimming pared 4 bases from V and 3 bases from J, leaving 10 bases between. Regarding this clone: Antigen: not known.

The J gene is TRBJ2-7, the V gene TRBV6-5, with D maybe TRBD1 (5 bases). Sequenced material: PBMCs. This clonotype originated in a woman between 25 and 40 years old in good health and CMV-seronegative. The CDR3 loop reads CASSSPTDYEQYF. In nucleotides, the CDR3 is TGTGCCAGCAGTTCCCCGACAGACTACGAGCAGTACTTC.